This T cell receptor (beta chain) was found in a study of cytomegalovirus exposure and HLA in healthy donors. The length of the CDR3 is 16 residues. With V trimmed by 4 bases and J by 7 bases, 9 bases remained unmatched. Germline-derived CDR1 and CDR2 are MNHEY and SVGAGI. Here immunoSEQ multiplex PCR was the method, and the copy in TCRdb shows in-frame clones only, minus some. The top ten hold over 1% of the sample, which has roughly 330,000 clones, approximately 86% seen once. The sample consisted of PBMCs. The chain links TRBV6-5 to TRBJ1-6; 8 bases are shared with TRBD1. This TCR was sampled from a woman between 25 and 40 years old in good health and CMV-seropositive. The CDR3 bases are TGTGCCAGCAGTTCGCACAGAGGACAGGGCAATTCACCCCTCCACTTT. Encoded protein: CASSSHRGQGNSPLHF.